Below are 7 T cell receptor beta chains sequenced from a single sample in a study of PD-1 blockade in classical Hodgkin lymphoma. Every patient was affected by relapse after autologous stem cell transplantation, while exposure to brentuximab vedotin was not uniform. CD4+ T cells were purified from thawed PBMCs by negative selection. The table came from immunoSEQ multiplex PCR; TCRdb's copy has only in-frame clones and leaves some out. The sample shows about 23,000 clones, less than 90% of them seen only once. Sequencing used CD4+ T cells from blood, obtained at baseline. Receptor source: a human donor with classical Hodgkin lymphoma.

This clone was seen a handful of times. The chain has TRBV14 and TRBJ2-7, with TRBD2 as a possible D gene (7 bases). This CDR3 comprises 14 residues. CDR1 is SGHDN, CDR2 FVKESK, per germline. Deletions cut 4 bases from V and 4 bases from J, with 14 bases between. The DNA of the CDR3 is TGTGCCAGCAGCCGGGAGGGGGGGCCATACGAGCAGTACTTC. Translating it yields CASSREGGPYEQYF.

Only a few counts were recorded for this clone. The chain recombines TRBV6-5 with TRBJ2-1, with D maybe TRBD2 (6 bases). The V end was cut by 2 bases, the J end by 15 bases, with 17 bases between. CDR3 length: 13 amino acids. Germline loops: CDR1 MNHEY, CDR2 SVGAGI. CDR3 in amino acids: CASSYDRGLWRFF. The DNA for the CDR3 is TGTGCCAGCAGTTACGACCGCGGACTATGGCGGTTCTTC.

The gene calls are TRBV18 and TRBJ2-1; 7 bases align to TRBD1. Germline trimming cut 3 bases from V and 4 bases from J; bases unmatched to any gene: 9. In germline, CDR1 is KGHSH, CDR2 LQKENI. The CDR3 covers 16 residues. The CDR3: CASSPLGRQGYNEQFF. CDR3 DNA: TGTGCCAGCTCACCTCTAGGCCGACAGGGTTACAATGAGCAGTTCTTC.

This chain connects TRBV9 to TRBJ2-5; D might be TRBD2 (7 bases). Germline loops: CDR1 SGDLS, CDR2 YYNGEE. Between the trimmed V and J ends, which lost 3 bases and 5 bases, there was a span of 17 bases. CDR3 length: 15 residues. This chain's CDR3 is CASSAYSGGQETQYF. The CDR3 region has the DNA TGTGCCAGCAGCGCTTACTCGGGGGGCCAGGAGACCCAGTACTTC.

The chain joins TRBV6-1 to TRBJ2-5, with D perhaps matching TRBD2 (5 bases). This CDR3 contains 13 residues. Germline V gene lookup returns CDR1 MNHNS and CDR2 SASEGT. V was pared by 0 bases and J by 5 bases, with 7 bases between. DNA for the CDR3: TGTGCCAGCAGTGAAGCGCGAGGGGAGACCCAGTACTTC. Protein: CASSEARGETQYF.

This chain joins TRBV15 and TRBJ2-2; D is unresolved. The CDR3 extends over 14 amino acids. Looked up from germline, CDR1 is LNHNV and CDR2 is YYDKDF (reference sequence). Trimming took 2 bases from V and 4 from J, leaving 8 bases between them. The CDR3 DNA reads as TGTGCCACCAGCAGACTAGGGTCCACCGGGGAGCTGTTTTTT. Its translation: CATSRLGSTGELFF. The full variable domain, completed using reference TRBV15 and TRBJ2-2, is DAMVIQNPRYQVTQFGKPVTLSCSQTLNHNVMYWYQQKSSQAPKLLFHYYDKDFNNEADTPDNFQSRRPNTSFCFLDIRSPGLGDTAMYLCATSRLGSTGELFFGEGSRLTVL.

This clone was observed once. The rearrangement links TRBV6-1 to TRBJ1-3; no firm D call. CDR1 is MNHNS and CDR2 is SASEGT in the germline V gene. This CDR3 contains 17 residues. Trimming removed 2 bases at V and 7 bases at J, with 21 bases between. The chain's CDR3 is CASSESPSTVFRNTIYF. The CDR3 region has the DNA TGTGCCAGCAGTGAATCCCCCTCTACGGTCTTTCGGAACACCATATATTTT.